This T cell receptor beta chain comes out of a study of blood T cell repertoires in COVID-19. Study overall: Collection of acute and convalescent COVID-19 samples took place in the United States, Italy and Spain. T cells, B-cell-depleted T cells, or PBMCs supplied cDNA or gDNA.

This CDR3 region has 13 residues. The germline V gene encodes CDR1 MGHDK and CDR2 SYGVNS. V lost 4 bases to trimming and J lost 4 bases, with 10 bases between them. Some clones are missing from TCRdb's copy, which holds only in-frame ones; the method was immunoSEQ multiplex PCR. The repertoire holds some 460,000 clones, with 75% to 90% as singletons. Participant-reported clinical history was the basis for cohort assignment. V gene TRBV25-1 combines with J gene TRBJ1-1, with D unclear. The source is a woman under 30 who had recovered from COVID-19. The sample comprised PBMCs or T cells enriched from blood (not recorded which). The CDR3 spells CASSGPRGTEAFF. CDR3 sequence (DNA): TGTGCCAGCAGTGGACCGCGGGGCACTGAAGCTTTCTTT.